This entry concerns a single T cell receptor beta chain. Looked up from germline, CDR1 is LGHNA and CDR2 is YNFKEQ. Trimming took 4 bases from V and 2 from J, leaving 17 bases between them. This CDR3 is built from 16 residues. Method: immunoSEQ multiplex PCR; TCRdb's copy keeps in-frame clones and lacks some. Among around 100,000 clones listed, 80% to 95% were seen once. The sample comes from a study of siplizumab effects on memory and regulatory T cells. This clonotype was obtained from a human donor in good health. The specimen sequenced was CD4+ T cells sorted from blood. The chain has TRBV4-2 and TRBJ2-5; possible D gene TRBD2, 6 bases. The DNA of the CDR3 is TGTGCCAGCAGCCTCCTCGGCGTGGGGGGACAAGAGACCCAGTACTTC. This gives the protein CASSLLGVGGQETQYF.